What follows are 29 T cell receptor beta chains derived from one specimen sequenced in a study of T-cell memory formation after mild COVID-19. TCRdb reprocessed the 5' RACE reads with MiXCR, giving one entry per CDR3 protein. The sample records approximately 190,000 distinct CDR3 sequences, about 16% being singletons. Material for sequencing was PBMCs or a T cell subset sorted from them (not recorded which). Receptor source: an adult woman who had mild COVID-19 (a few samples of this study predate the infection). Cell type and time point are not known.

The rearrangement links TRBV18 to TRBJ2-1, with TRBD2 identical over 7 bases. V shed 4 bases, J shed 10 bases, and the junction held 7 bases outside the gene matches. The germline V gene encodes CDR1 KGHSH and CDR2 LQKENI. The CDR3 is 13 amino acids. In nucleotides, the CDR3 is TGTGCCAGCTCACTCCGACTAGCTGAGGAGCAGTTCTTC. Protein: CASSLRLAEEQFF.

The chain has TRBV20-1 and TRBJ1-1; D is perhaps TRBD1 (6 bases). Germline-derived CDR1 and CDR2 are DFQATT and SNEGSKA (reference sequence). V dropped 2 bases and J dropped 2 bases, with 30 bases sitting between them. The CDR3 is 20 amino acids. CDR3 bases: TGCAGTGCTAGAATGCCCTGGGTACAGGGACCTCTCCTCGTAAACACTGAAGCTTTCTTT. Encoded protein: CSARMPWVQGPLLVNTEAFF.

This clonotype has a handful of counts. This CDR3 is CASCLSGRYNEQFF. The CDR3 bases are TGTGCCAGCTGCCTAAGCGGAAGGTACAATGAGCAGTTCTTC. The V call is TRBV5-6, the J call TRBJ2-1, with D perhaps matching TRBD2 (5 bases). CDR3 length equals 14 residues. Deletions cut 7 bases from V and 4 bases from J, with 15 bases between. Germline values: CDR1 SGHDT, CDR2 YYEEEE.

In its sample, this clonotype was seen a few times. The rearrangement links TRBV7-2 to TRBJ2-7; TRBD2 matches 7 bases. Trimming cost V 3 bases and J 6 bases; bases outside gene matches: 5. In germline, CDR1 is SGHTA, CDR2 FQGNSA. This CDR3 is 13 amino acids long. CDR3 coding DNA: TGTGCCAGCAGCTTCGGGACTAATCGCGAGCAGTACTTC. Translation: CASSFGTNREQYF.

This clonotype was seen ten or more times. This chain links TRBV29-1 with TRBJ2-3, with TRBD2 matching 8 bases. The CDR3 contains 15 residues. Germline CDR1 SQVTM, CDR2 ANQGSEA. The ends lost 3 bases at V and 6 bases at J; junction bases unmatched: 11. In DNA form, the CDR3 reads TGCAGCGTTGACTTACAGCGGGGGCCCCGGGATACGCAGTATTTT. This gives the protein CSVDLQRGPRDTQYF.

This clonotype was counted only a few times. The chain recombines TRBV4-1 with TRBJ1-2; 7 bases are shared with TRBD1. The V segment lost 2 bases and the J segment 5 bases; nucleotides outside the gene matches: 8. The germline gives CDR1 MGHRA, CDR2 YSYEKL. The CDR3 extends over 15 amino acids. The CDR3 nucleotides are TGCGCCAGCAGCCAATTTCGGACAGGCCGTTATGGCTACACCTTC. It encodes CASSQFRTGRYGYTF.

This clonotype was seen a few times. The chain carries TRBV19 and TRBJ1-6; 9 nucleotides line up with TRBD1. There are 16 residues in the CDR3. Germline assignment: CDR1 LNHDA and CDR2 SQIVND (reference sequence). V was pared by 6 bases and J by 7 bases, with 10 bases of the junction left unmatched. The CDR3 loop reads CASRRTGARRNSPLHF. CDR3 coding DNA: TGTGCCAGTAGGCGGACAGGGGCGAGGAGAAATTCACCCCTCCACTTT. Looking up the rest from reference TRBV19 and TRBJ1-6 gives the full variable domain: DGGITQSPKYLFRKEGQNVTLSCEQNLNHDAMYWYRQDPGQGLRLIYYSQIVNDFQKGDIAEGYSVSREKKESFPLTVTSAQKNPTAFYLCASRRTGARRNSPLHFGNGTRLTVT.

This clonotype was seen a handful of times. The rearrangement links TRBV19 to TRBJ2-7; 7 bases line up with TRBD2. CDR1 LNHDA and CDR2 SQIVND come from the germline V gene (reference sequence). The CDR3 has 16 amino acids. V dropped 6 bases and J dropped 2; count of bases not matched to a gene: 13. This CDR3 reads CASRKRGGGGAYEQYF. The DNA for the CDR3 is TGTGCCAGTAGAAAACGCGGCGGGGGAGGTGCCTACGAGCAGTACTTC.

This chain connects TRBV7-2 to TRBJ2-1; unclear D gene. This CDR3 comprises 14 residues. The V gene's germline CDR1 is SGHTA and CDR2 FQGNSA. Trimming cost V 6 bases and J 10 bases, with 19 bases left between them. For the CDR3, the DNA is TGTGCCAGCAGAACTGGCGGTGGGGTACGGGAGCAGTTCTTC. It encodes CASRTGGGVREQFF.

This clonotype has a handful of counts. The CDR3 spells CASSLGFGMGTANPPDKYNEQFF. In DNA, the CDR3 is TGTGCCAGCAGTTTAGGATTCGGGATGGGGACAGCTAATCCCCCCGACAAATACAATGAGCAGTTCTTC. The chain joins TRBV12-3 or TRBV12-4 to TRBJ2-1; 7 bases fit TRBD1. V lost 1 base and J lost 4; bases outside the gene matches: 28. The CDR3 covers 23 residues.

The rearrangement joins TRBV24-1 to TRBJ1-5, with no clear D. CDR3 length: 13 amino acids. V was cut by 4 bases and J by 2 bases, with 5 bases left in between. Germline CDR1 is KGHDR and CDR2 is SFDVKD. The CDR3 coding sequence is TGTGCCACCAGTGAGCAGGGCAATCAGCCCCAGCATTTT. It specifies CATSEQGNQPQHF.

This clonotype showed up just a few times. The CDR3 DNA reads as TGTGCCAGCAGTGAATCCCAACCGTTGGGCGGTAGCAATCAGCCCCAGCATTTT. As protein: CASSESQPLGGSNQPQHF. This chain joins TRBV25-1 and TRBJ1-5; unclear D gene. Trimming stripped 1 base from V and 0 bases from J, with 16 bases between. Germline loops: CDR1 MGHDK, CDR2 SYGVNS. The CDR3 is 18 residues long. Full variable domain (outside the CDR3, taken from reference TRBV25-1 and TRBJ1-5): EADIYQTPRYLVIGTGKKITLECSQTMGHDKMYWYQQDPGMELHLIHYSYGVNSTEKGDLSSESTVSRIRTEHFPLTLESARPSHTSQYLCASSESQPLGGSNQPQHFGDGTRLSIL.

This clonotype was recorded many times. The chain's CDR3 is CASSPGLAYEQYF. The DNA of the CDR3 is TGTGCCAGCAGTCCCGGACTAGCCTACGAGCAGTACTTC. The genes are TRBV12-3 or TRBV12-4 and TRBJ2-7; TRBD2 agrees at 7 bases. The V gene end was trimmed by 5 bases and the J gene end by 2 bases; junction bases not matched to a gene: 3. The CDR3 runs to 13 residues.

This clonotype was seen ten or more times. This sequence joins TRBV5-6 and TRBJ1-6, with D hard to call. The germline CDR1 and CDR2 sequences are SGHDT and YYEEEE. V lost 0 bases and J lost 3, with 10 bases in between. CDR3 size: 16 residues. Written as DNA, the CDR3 is TGTGCCAGCAGCTTGGAGGGAACTCTCTATAATTCACCCCTCCACTTT. It translates to CASSLEGTLYNSPLHF.

This clonotype appeared a few times. This chain uses TRBV5-1 with TRBJ2-7; maybe TRBD1 (7 bases). This CDR3 is 15 amino acids long. Trimming cost V 0 bases and J 6 bases, with 16 bases left between them. Germline-derived CDR1 and CDR2 are SGHRS and YFSETQ. CDR3: CASSLEGGIGGEQYF. DNA for the CDR3: TGCGCCAGCAGCTTGGAAGGGGGCATCGGGGGCGAGCAGTACTTC.

The count of this clonotype is one. The rearrangement uses TRBV18 and TRBJ1-2; D call uncertain. V was cut by 1 base and J by 4 bases, with 10 bases left in between. The CDR3 loop spans 14 amino acids. In germline, CDR1 is KGHSH, CDR2 LQKENI. The CDR3 here is CASSPQEISYGYTF. The DNA for the CDR3 is TGTGCCAGCTCACCACAGGAGATTTCCTATGGCTACACCTTC.

There are a few counts of this clonotype. The rearrangement links TRBV20-1 to TRBJ2-5; D unresolved. The V gene lost 5 bases and the J gene lost 1 base, with 17 bases spanning the gap. The CDR3 loop spans 15 amino acids. The germline CDR1 and CDR2 sequences are DFQATT and SNEGSKA (reference sequence). The CDR3 region is CSARESSRPQETQYF. CDR3 coding DNA: TGCAGTGCTCGCGAATCCTCGAGGCCCCAAGAGACCCAGTACTTC.

This clonotype was recorded many times. The chain employs TRBV12-3 or TRBV12-4 and TRBJ1-5, with 8 bases aligning to TRBD1. The junction had 3 bases not matched to a gene; V was cut back by 6 bases and J by 5 bases. This CDR3 is built from 13 residues. CDR3 in amino acids: CASSLDRDQPQHF. CDR3 nucleotides: TGTGCCAGCAGCTTGGACAGGGATCAGCCCCAGCATTTT.

The CDR3 DNA sequence: TGTGCCACCAGTGATTTCGGGGTAGTTGCTTCACCCCTCCACTTT. Its protein product is CATSDFGVVASPLHF. J is TRBJ1-6 and V is TRBV24-1; D gene unclear. Germline V gene lookup returns CDR1 KGHDR and CDR2 SFDVKD. This CDR3 spans 15 amino acids. V lost 1 base and J lost 9, with 12 bases in between.

The chain couples TRBV4-1 to TRBJ2-2; D remains unclear. Germline V gives CDR1 MGHRA, CDR2 YSYEKL. Deletions cut 2 bases from V and 4 bases from J, with 11 bases between. There are 15 residues in the CDR3. The CDR3 protein is CASSQRSLGTGELFF. The CDR3 nucleotides are TGCGCCAGCAGCCAACGGTCCCTCGGCACCGGGGAGCTGTTTTTT.

The chain uses TRBV7-9 and TRBJ2-3; a possible D gene is TRBD1 (7 bases). This CDR3 has 15 residues. CDR1 is SEHNR, CDR2 FQNEAQ, per germline (reference sequence). V was clipped by 1 base and J by 6 bases, with 14 bases between them. The CDR3 DNA is TGTGCCAGCAGCTTAGGCCAGGGGGGACGGGATACGCAGTATTTT. Translation: CASSLGQGGRDTQYF.

The chain uses TRBV20-1 and TRBJ1-1, with 8 bases lining up with TRBD1. V trimming: 5 bases; J trimming: 0 bases; junction bases outside the gene matches: 5. This CDR3 is 14 amino acids long. Germline CDR1 DFQATT, CDR2 SNEGSKA (reference sequence). The CDR3 region is CSAPRTGMNTEAFF. Written as DNA, the CDR3 is TGCAGTGCTCCCAGGACAGGGATGAACACTGAAGCTTTCTTT.

V and J are TRBV21-1 and TRBJ1-5. TRBV21-1 is a known pseudogene. The CDR3 length is 18 residues. The CDR3 DNA is TGTGCCAGCAGCAAAGGCGAGGACTGCAGACCCAACAATCAGCCCCAGCATTTT. Protein product: CASSKGEDCRPNNQPQHF.

This clonotype was seen a few times. This chain links TRBV5-6 with TRBJ1-6, with 12 bases matching TRBD1. Trimming took 0 bases from V and 14 from J; bases not matched to a gene: 6. The V gene's germline CDR1 is SGHDT and CDR2 YYEEEE. CDR3 length: 15 residues. CDR3 sequence (DNA): TGTGCCAGCAGCTTGGCCGGGACAGGGGGCGGGTCCCTCCACTTT. Translated: CASSLAGTGGGSLHF.

The chain uses TRBV4-3 and TRBJ2-3; TRBD2 aligns across 8 bases. CDR3 length equals 16 residues. Germline CDR1 is LGHNA and CDR2 is YSLEER. V dropped 1 base and J dropped 1; count of bases not matched to a gene: 4. In DNA form, the CDR3 reads TGCGCCAGCAGCCAAGCGCAACTAGCGGGCACAGATACGCAGTATTTT. This codes for CASSQAQLAGTDTQYF.

There are a few counts of this clonotype. CDR3 nucleotides: TGTGCCAGCAGGTCTGGAAACACCATATATTTT. Its translation: CASRSGNTIYF. The rearrangement joins TRBV2 to TRBJ1-3; D is unresolved. Germline CDR1 and CDR2: SNHLY and FYNNEI. This CDR3 has 11 residues. V was pared by 6 bases and J by 1 base, with 1 base between. Variable domain in full (rest from reference TRBV2 and TRBJ1-3): EPEVTQTPSHQVTQMGQEVILRCVPISNHLYFYWYRQILGQKVEFLVSFYNNEISEKSEIFDDQFSVERPDGSNFTLKIRSTKLEDSAMYFCASRSGNTIYFGEGSWLTVV.

This chain uses TRBV12-3 or TRBV12-4 with TRBJ1-2; D ambiguous. Trimming removed 1 base from V and 4 bases from J, with 4 bases in between. The CDR3 is made up of 12 amino acids. The CDR3 DNA reads TGTGCCAGCAGTTTAGTTGGCTATGGCTACACCTTC. It is translated as CASSLVGYGYTF.

The sample holds a few counts of this clonotype. This rearrangement joins TRBV5-1 to TRBJ1-2, with a possible D match to TRBD1 (5 bases). The CDR3 is 13 residues long. V dropped 3 bases and J dropped 8 bases, with 14 bases sitting between them. The germline gives CDR1 SGHRS, CDR2 YFSETQ. CDR3 coding DNA: TGCGCCAGCAGCTCTGTGGGACTGGGCGGCTACACCTTC. Translating it yields CASSSVGLGGYTF.

This clonotype was found a few times. The CDR3 region is CASSRGRITGYTF. The CDR3 DNA reads as TGTGCCAGCAGCAGGGGGCGGATTACGGGCTACACCTTC. The V gene is TRBV7-2, the J gene TRBJ1-2, with TRBD1 identical over 7 bases. Germline CDR1 SGHTA, CDR2 FQGNSA. The CDR3 sequence is 13 residues long. J lost 8 bases, V lost 5 bases, and 8 bases had no gene match.